The T cell receptor beta chain described here comes from a study of PD-L1 blockade in urothelial cancer. Study context: Male sex and bladder-origin urothelial cancer characterized about 90% of the roughly 30 patients.

Time point here: pretreatment peripheral blood. Trimming cost V 0 bases and J 5 bases, with 6 bases left between them. The CDR3 has 13 amino acids. The germline CDR1 and CDR2 sequences are MGHRA and YSYEKL. Assay: immunoSEQ multiplex PCR; the TCRdb copy retains only in-frame clones and omits some. The data hold 95,000 or so clones, with roughly 87% observed a single time. Sequencing used PBMCs, obtained around atezolizumab (anti-PD-L1) treatment. The receptor was derived from a man between 60 and 70 years old with urothelial cancer. This chain joins TRBV4-1 and TRBJ2-3; D unresolved. The CDR3 coding sequence is TGCGCCAGCAGCCAAGATGGGCGAGATACGCAGTATTTT. Protein sequence: CASSQDGRDTQYF.